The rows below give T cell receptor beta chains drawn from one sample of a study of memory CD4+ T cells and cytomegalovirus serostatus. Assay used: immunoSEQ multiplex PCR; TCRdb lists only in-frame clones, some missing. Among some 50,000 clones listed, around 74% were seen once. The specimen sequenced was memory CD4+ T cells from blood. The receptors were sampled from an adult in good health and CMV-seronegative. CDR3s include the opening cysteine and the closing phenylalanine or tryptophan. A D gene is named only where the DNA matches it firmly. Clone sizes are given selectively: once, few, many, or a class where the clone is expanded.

TGTGCCAGCAGCGTTGAGCGGGGGTATGGCGAGACCCAGTACTTC,CASSVERGYGETQYF,TRBV9,TRBD2,TRBJ2-5,NA
TGTGCCAGCAGCTTAGGGGGGGGGCCCCAGCATTTT,CASSLGGGPQHF,TRBV7-9,NA,TRBJ1-5,NA
TGTGCCAGCAGCTTGGGGGGCGTGCGGACAGGGGGCGACTATGGCTACACCTTC,CASSLGGVRTGGDYGYTF,TRBV5-4,TRBD1,TRBJ1-2,NA
TGTGCCAGCAGTTCTCACACCACAGGTTACAATAATTCACCCCTCCACTTT,CASSSHTTGYNNSPLHF,TRBV27,NA,TRBJ1-6,NA
TGTGCCAGCAGCTCAGAGACAGGGAGGAATTCACCCCTCCACTTT,CASSSETGRNSPLHF,TRBV7-6,TRBD1,TRBJ1-6,NA
TGTGCCAGCTCACCCCCGAGGAGCGGTAATTCACCCCTCCACTTT,CASSPPRSGNSPLHF,TRBV18,NA,TRBJ1-6,few
TGTGCCAGCAGCCCCGGACTAGCGGGGCTTTACAATGAGCAGTTCTTC,CASSPGLAGLYNEQFF,TRBV4-2,TRBD2,TRBJ2-1,NA
TGTGCCAGTAGTATAACAGGCGAGACCGGGGAGCTGTTTTTT,CASSITGETGELFF,TRBV19,NA,TRBJ2-2,NA
TGTGCCTGGAGTGTTTTAGGGGAGCAGTACTTC,CAWSVLGEQYF,TRBV30,NA,TRBJ2-7,NA
TGTGCCAGCAGTCAATCCCTCAGGGGGCTCGCAAACATTCAGTACTTC,CASSQSLRGLANIQYF,TRBV27,TRBD1,TRBJ2-4,NA
TGTGCCATCAGTGGTGCAGTACTAACCTATGGCTACACCTTC,CAISGAVLTYGYTF,TRBV10-3,NA,TRBJ1-2,NA
TGTGCCAGCAACTCAGGGATAACTAATTCACCCCTCCACTTT,CASNSGITNSPLHF,TRBV9,NA,TRBJ1-6,NA
TGTGCCAGCAGCACCTCCGGGACAGATACGCAGTATTTT,CASSTSGTDTQYF,TRBV7-2,NA,TRBJ2-3,NA
TGTGCCAGCTCACCAAACCGGGAGACCCAGTACTTC,CASSPNRETQYF,TRBV18,NA,TRBJ2-5,NA
TGTGCCATCAGTGGAACAGGGGGCGCGAATTACAATGAGCAGTTCTTC,CAISGTGGANYNEQFF,TRBV10-3,TRBD1,TRBJ2-1,NA
TGTGCCAGCAGCCCCCCGGGGGCCCAAAACATTCAGTACTTC,CASSPPGAQNIQYF,TRBV7-2,NA,TRBJ2-4,once
TGTGCCAGCAGCGCCACCATCACCGGGGAGCTGTTTTTT,CASSATITGELFF,TRBV14,NA,TRBJ2-2,NA
TGTGCTAGTGGCCGAAGCGGAGTATCGGGTGAGCAGTACTTC,CASGRSGVSGEQYF,TRBV12-5,NA,TRBJ2-7,few
TGTGCAAGTCGCCCATCTTCTACCACCCAAGAGACCCAGTACTTC,CASRPSSTTQETQYF,TRBV12-2,NA,TRBJ2-5,NA
TGTGCTAGCAGCTTAGGGCTAGCATATGAGACCCAGTACTTC,CASSLGLAYETQYF,TRBV7-7,NA,TRBJ2-5,NA
TGTGCCAGCAGCCAATCGTCTGAGCAGTTCTTC,CASSQSSEQFF,TRBV16,NA,TRBJ2-1,NA
TGTGCCAGCAGTCCTGGGTTTGGATTCCAAGAGACCCAGTACTTC,CASSPGFGFQETQYF,TRBV27,NA,TRBJ2-5,NA
TGTGCCAGCAGACAGGGGACTGAAGCTTTCTTT,CASRQGTEAFF,TRBV11-1,TRBD1,TRBJ1-1,once
TGCGCCAGCAGCGGGACCCTGGGAGAGACCCAGTACTTC,CASSGTLGETQYF,TRBV5-1,NA,TRBJ2-5,NA
TGTGCCAGCAGACCCAATTATAATTCACCCCTCCACTTT,CASRPNYNSPLHF,TRBV6-5,NA,TRBJ1-6,NA
TGTGCCAGCAGTAAAGGGGACAGGGGAAACACCATATATTTT,CASSKGDRGNTIYF,TRBV6-5,TRBD1,TRBJ1-3,NA
TGTGCCAGCAGCCCCGGGACTAGCGGGGGGGGGTTCACAGATACGCAGTATTTT,CASSPGTSGGGFTDTQYF,TRBV5-8,TRBD2,TRBJ2-3,NA
TGTGCCAGCAGCTTGGACCAGAGGGAGATCAGGGAGCTGTTTTTT,CASSLDQREIRELFF,TRBV5-6,NA,TRBJ2-2,NA
TGTGCCAGCAGCTTCCACCTGGACAGGTTCCAAGAGACCCAGTACTTC,CASSFHLDRFQETQYF,TRBV5-6,TRBD1,TRBJ2-5,few
TGTGCCAGCAGCTTGGGGGGTGCCTACAATGAGCAGTTCTTC,CASSLGGAYNEQFF,TRBV5-8,NA,TRBJ2-1,NA
TGTGCCAGCAGAAGGGGGTGGACTAATGAAAAACTGTTTTTT,CASRRGWTNEKLFF,TRBV6-5,NA,TRBJ1-4,medium-sized
TGTGCAAGTCGCTTAGTGGCCAGCTCCGGGGAGCTGTTTTTT,CASRLVASSGELFF,TRBV12-2,NA,TRBJ2-2,NA
TGTGCCAGCAGCGCGGCCCCCCTGGGGGAGCTGTTTTTT,CASSAAPLGELFF,TRBV5-4,NA,TRBJ2-2,NA
TGTGCCACCAGCAGAGATTGGGGACAGAACACTGAAGCTTTCTTT,CATSRDWGQNTEAFF,TRBV15,NA,TRBJ1-1,NA
TGTGCCAGCAGCCAAGCTCAGGGAGCGGGCTCAGATACGCAGTATTTT,CASSQAQGAGSDTQYF,TRBV4-2,NA,TRBJ2-3,few
TGCAGCGCGCGGACTAGCTCTAGCACAGATACGCAGTATTTT,CSARTSSSTDTQYF,TRBV29-1,TRBD2,TRBJ2-3,NA
TGCGCCAGCAGCACACAGCCGGACAGGGGGCAGGGCTACACCTTC,CASSTQPDRGQGYTF,TRBV5-1,TRBD1,TRBJ1-2,few
TGTGCCAGCAGTGAAGTTGGTGGATACAATCAGCCCCAGCATTTT,CASSEVGGYNQPQHF,TRBV6-1,NA,TRBJ1-5,NA
TGTGCCAGCAGCCTTCCCGCACGGCAAGAGACCCAGTACTTC,CASSLPARQETQYF,TRBV5-4,NA,TRBJ2-5,NA
TGTGCCAGCAGCTTAGTAGCGGGGGTCACCGGGGAGCTGTTTTTT,CASSLVAGVTGELFF,TRBV7-2,TRBD2,TRBJ2-2,NA
TGTGCCAGCCATCTTATTGGACAGGCGAACACCGGAGAGCTGTTTTTT,CASHLIGQANTGELFF,TRBV27,TRBD1,TRBJ2-2,NA
TGTGCCAGCAGCTTCCTGGACAGGGACACCGGGGAGCTGTTTTTT,CASSFLDRDTGELFF,TRBV5-6,TRBD1,TRBJ2-2,NA
TGTGCCTCTACGGGGGGGTACAATGAGCAGTTCTTC,CASTGGYNEQFF,TRBV30,TRBD2,TRBJ2-1,NA
TGTGCCAGTAGATCGCGGGAGTCCACTACTAACTATGGCTACACCTTC,CASRSRESTTNYGYTF,TRBV19,NA,TRBJ1-2,NA
TGTGCCAGTAGTATAGGTTTGGGGACAGACTACTACGAGCAGTACTTC,CASSIGLGTDYYEQYF,TRBV19,TRBD1,TRBJ2-7,NA
TGTGCCAGCAGTTTAACAGGGGGAGGCGTCCCCTACGAGCAGTACTTC,CASSLTGGGVPYEQYF,TRBV28,TRBD1,TRBJ2-7,NA